This T cell receptor beta chain was recovered during a study of radiotherapy plus CTLA-4 blockade in lung cancer. The study, taken as a whole, reports: The study found tumor-derived TCR clones expanded in blood after radiotherapy plus ipilimumab. Response was reportedly best predicted by early blood T cell clone dynamics, with interferon-beta.

Focal radiation and CTLA-4 blockade (ipilimumab) were tested in chemo-refractory metastatic non-small-cell lung cancer patients. The J segment lost 5 bases and the V segment lost 2 bases, leaving 6 bases of the junction unmatched. Germline-derived CDR1 and CDR2 are MDHEN and SYDVKM. This CDR3 is built from 15 residues. The repertoire was sequenced with immunoSEQ multiplex PCR; TCRdb's copy has only in-frame clones and lacks some. The sample records 90,000 to 100,000 clones, approximately 74% being singletons. In the case of this clone: What it recognizes is unknown.

The material sequenced was peripheral blood, taken from a patient treated with radiotherapy plus ipilimumab. The source is a human donor with non-small cell lung cancer who had a partial response to radiotherapy plus ipilimumab. Some clones in this sample may be carry-over from other donors' samples. J is TRBJ2-1 and V is TRBV28, with 7 bases matching TRBD2. DNA for the CDR3: TGTGCCAGCAGTTTAGCGACTAGCAGACACAATGAGCAGTTCTTC. It encodes CASSLATSRHNEQFF.